Listed below are T cell receptor beta chains from one sample, sequenced in a study of T cell responses to AZD1222 COVID-19 vaccine. Profiled with immunoSEQ multiplex PCR; TCRdb holds only in-frame clones, not every one. The sample lists around 100,000 clones, about 90% seen once, with under 5.5% in the top ten. The sequencing here drew on peripheral blood, taken on day 0 of AZD1222 vaccination. These receptors were obtained from an adult in good health. Both conserved end residues are part of each CDR3. Each record gives: D gene, V gene, J gene, clone size, CDR3 protein, CDR3 DNA. The D gene is left open where the match is weak. Not all rows give a size; the values are once, few, many and, for expanded clones, a class.

D gene: .; V gene: TRBV12-3/TRBV12-4; J gene: TRBJ2-1; clone size: .; CDR3 protein: CASSFGGGESFF; CDR3 DNA: TGTGCCAGCAGTTTCGGCGGCGGGGAGTCGTTCTTC
D gene: .; V gene: TRBV13; J gene: TRBJ1-1; clone size: .; CDR3 protein: CASSLWPTEAFF; CDR3 DNA: TGTGCCAGCAGCTTATGGCCTACTGAAGCTTTCTTT
D gene: .; V gene: TRBV27; J gene: TRBJ1-5; clone size: few; CDR3 protein: CASSSTEGGYNQPQHF; CDR3 DNA: TGTGCCAGCAGTTCGACAGAGGGCGGGTACAATCAGCCCCAGCATTTT
D gene: .; V gene: TRBV6-5; J gene: TRBJ2-7; clone size: .; CDR3 protein: CASSFTGSYEQYF; CDR3 DNA: TGTGCCAGCAGTTTTACGGGCTCCTACGAGCAGTACTTC
D gene: .; V gene: TRBV7-2; J gene: TRBJ1-3; clone size: .; CDR3 protein: CASSPEGGAGNTIYF; CDR3 DNA: TGTGCCAGCAGCCCAGAGGGGGGGGCTGGAAACACCATATATTTT
D gene: .; V gene: TRBV5-1; J gene: TRBJ2-7; clone size: .; CDR3 protein: CASSLGSGAIYEQYF; CDR3 DNA: TGCGCCAGCAGCTTGGGGTCCGGTGCAATTTACGAGCAGTACTTC
D gene: .; V gene: TRBV5-1; J gene: TRBJ2-7; clone size: .; CDR3 protein: CASSAGTAFFYEQYF; CDR3 DNA: TGCGCCAGCAGCGCCGGGACGGCCTTTTTCTACGAGCAGTACTTC
D gene: .; V gene: TRBV2; J gene: TRBJ2-7; clone size: .; CDR3 protein: CASSLNRAYEQYF; CDR3 DNA: TGTGCCAGCAGTTTAAACAGGGCATACGAGCAGTACTTC
D gene: .; V gene: TRBV5-1; J gene: TRBJ1-1; clone size: .; CDR3 protein: CASSHLQGVNTEAFF; CDR3 DNA: TGCGCCAGCAGCCACCTACAGGGCGTGAACACTGAAGCTTTCTTT
D gene: .; V gene: TRBV7-2; J gene: TRBJ1-1; clone size: .; CDR3 protein: CASSLRGGFLSFF; CDR3 DNA: TGTGCCAGCAGCTTAAGGGGGGGCTTTTTGTCTTTCTTT
D gene: TRBD1; V gene: TRBV5-4; J gene: TRBJ1-6; clone size: .; CDR3 protein: CASSLGTGGANNSPLHF; CDR3 DNA: TGTGCCAGCAGCTTGGGGACAGGGGGCGCGAATAATTCACCCCTCCACTTT
D gene: TRBD1; V gene: TRBV4-1; J gene: TRBJ2-7; clone size: .; CDR3 protein: CASSQLGTGLIHEQYF; CDR3 DNA: TGCGCCAGCAGCCAACTCGGGACAGGGTTGATCCACGAGCAGTACTTC
D gene: TRBD1; V gene: TRBV4-1; J gene: TRBJ2-2; clone size: .; CDR3 protein: CASSPPQGARTGELFF; CDR3 DNA: TGCGCCAGCAGCCCACCCCAGGGGGCAAGGACCGGGGAGCTGTTTTTT
D gene: .; V gene: TRBV19; J gene: TRBJ1-2; clone size: .; CDR3 protein: CASSIWIRDYYGYTF; CDR3 DNA: TGTGCCAGTAGTATTTGGATACGGGACTACTATGGCTACACCTTC
D gene: .; V gene: TRBV5-4; J gene: TRBJ1-1; clone size: .; CDR3 protein: CASSYGRFGGTEAFF; CDR3 DNA: TGTGCCAGCAGCTATGGCCGTTTCGGGGGAACTGAAGCTTTCTTT
D gene: .; V gene: TRBV6-1; J gene: TRBJ1-2; clone size: .; CDR3 protein: CASSPLRAGGYTF; CDR3 DNA: TGTGCCAGCAGTCCCCTCCGGGCGGGGGGCTACACCTTC
D gene: .; V gene: TRBV19; J gene: TRBJ1-3; clone size: .; CDR3 protein: CASTPANSGNTIYF; CDR3 DNA: TGTGCCAGTACCCCGGCCAACTCTGGAAACACCATATATTTT
D gene: .; V gene: TRBV21-1; J gene: TRBJ1-2; clone size: .; CDR3 protein: CASNRDRELYGYTF; CDR3 DNA: TGTGCCAGTAATCGGGACAGAGAGCTCTATGGCTACACCTTC
D gene: .; V gene: TRBV3-1/TRBV3-2; J gene: TRBJ1-6; clone size: once; CDR3 protein: CASSQWGTNSPLHF; CDR3 DNA: TGTGCCAGCAGCCAATGGGGGACCAATTCACCCCTCCACTTT
D gene: TRBD1; V gene: TRBV4-1; J gene: TRBJ1-5; clone size: .; CDR3 protein: CASSHPGQGANQPQHF; CDR3 DNA: TGCGCCAGCAGCCACCCGGGACAGGGGGCGAATCAGCCCCAGCATTTT
D gene: .; V gene: TRBV19; J gene: TRBJ1-6; clone size: .; CDR3 protein: CATGTVNSPLHF; CDR3 DNA: TGTGCCACCGGGACGGTTAATTCACCCCTCCACTTT
D gene: .; V gene: TRBV3-1/TRBV3-2; J gene: TRBJ1-6; clone size: .; CDR3 protein: CASSQDRWNSPLHF; CDR3 DNA: TGTGCCAGCAGCCAAGACAGGTGGAATTCACCCCTCCACTTT
D gene: .; V gene: TRBV15; J gene: TRBJ1-2; clone size: .; CDR3 protein: CATSRGGLYGYTF; CDR3 DNA: TGTGCCACCAGCAGAGGAGGGCTCTATGGCTACACCTTC
D gene: .; V gene: TRBV7-2; J gene: TRBJ2-7; clone size: .; CDR3 protein: CASSYQAGPTYEQYF; CDR3 DNA: TGTGCCAGCAGCTATCAGGCAGGACCCACCTACGAGCAGTACTTC
D gene: TRBD1; V gene: TRBV7-9; J gene: TRBJ2-3; clone size: .; CDR3 protein: CASSLGQGPTDTQYF; CDR3 DNA: TGTGCCAGCAGCTTAGGACAGGGGCCCACAGATACGCAGTATTTT
D gene: .; V gene: TRBV20-1; J gene: TRBJ1-2; clone size: .; CDR3 protein: CSADRGYGYTF; CDR3 DNA: TGCAGTGCCGATCGGGGGTATGGCTACACCTTC
D gene: .; V gene: TRBV28; J gene: TRBJ1-5; clone size: .; CDR3 protein: CASTLPAFNQPQHF; CDR3 DNA: TGTGCCAGCACCCTACCCGCCTTCAATCAGCCCCAGCATTTT
D gene: .; V gene: TRBV5-5; J gene: TRBJ1-2; clone size: .; CDR3 protein: CASSLAGLWGYTF; CDR3 DNA: TGTGCCAGCAGCTTGGCAGGCTTGTGGGGCTACACCTTC
D gene: .; V gene: TRBV5-4; J gene: TRBJ1-2; clone size: .; CDR3 protein: CASSLWGALAIYGYTF; CDR3 DNA: TGTGCCAGCAGCTTGTGGGGGGCTCTCGCAATTTATGGCTACACCTTC
D gene: .; V gene: TRBV28; J gene: TRBJ1-6; clone size: .; CDR3 protein: CASSLSRGSPLHF; CDR3 DNA: TGTGCCAGCAGTTTAAGCAGAGGTTCACCCCTCCACTTT
D gene: .; V gene: TRBV30; J gene: TRBJ2-7; clone size: .; CDR3 protein: CAWSVPGPEQYF; CDR3 DNA: TGTGCCTGGAGTGTCCCGGGACCCGAGCAGTACTTC
D gene: .; V gene: TRBV4-3; J gene: TRBJ1-3; clone size: once; CDR3 protein: CASSPHARNTIYF; CDR3 DNA: TGCGCCAGCAGCCCCCACGCCAGAAACACCATATATTTT
D gene: .; V gene: TRBV7-9; J gene: TRBJ1-3; clone size: .; CDR3 protein: CASSPNRVTGNTIYF; CDR3 DNA: TGTGCCAGCAGCCCAAACAGGGTGACTGGAAACACCATATATTTT
D gene: TRBD1; V gene: TRBV28; J gene: TRBJ1-1; clone size: .; CDR3 protein: CASRGGDRVATEAFF; CDR3 DNA: TGTGCCAGCAGAGGGGGAGACAGGGTAGCCACTGAAGCTTTCTTT
D gene: TRBD2; V gene: TRBV4-2; J gene: TRBJ2-1; clone size: .; CDR3 protein: CASSQVGTSGGLYNEQFF; CDR3 DNA: TGTGCCAGCAGCCAAGTTGGGACTAGCGGGGGGTTATACAATGAGCAGTTCTTC
D gene: TRBD2; V gene: TRBV4-2; J gene: TRBJ2-2; clone size: .; CDR3 protein: CASSLREGLAGTGELFF; CDR3 DNA: TGTGCCAGCAGCCTCAGAGAGGGACTAGCGGGAACCGGGGAGCTGTTTTTT
D gene: TRBD1; V gene: TRBV19; J gene: TRBJ2-7; clone size: .; CDR3 protein: CATRSGTGPSYEQYF; CDR3 DNA: TGTGCCACCCGCTCCGGGACAGGACCCTCCTACGAGCAGTACTTC
D gene: TRBD1; V gene: TRBV28; J gene: TRBJ1-2; clone size: .; CDR3 protein: CASRPTGGESLRGSYGYTF; CDR3 DNA: TGTGCCAGCAGGCCAACAGGGGGCGAGTCCTTACGGGGATCCTATGGCTACACCTTC
D gene: .; V gene: TRBV4-1; J gene: TRBJ1-2; clone size: .; CDR3 protein: CASSQASRGGVTGYTF; CDR3 DNA: TGCGCCAGCAGCCAAGCCTCCCGGGGGGGGGTTACTGGCTACACCTTC
D gene: .; V gene: TRBV5-4; J gene: TRBJ2-3; clone size: .; CDR3 protein: CASSLWGVGDTQYF; CDR3 DNA: TGTGCCAGCAGCTTGTGGGGGGTGGGAGATACGCAGTATTTT
D gene: .; V gene: TRBV2; J gene: TRBJ1-1; clone size: .; CDR3 protein: CATGGQYGTEAFF; CDR3 DNA: TGTGCCACTGGAGGGCAATACGGCACTGAAGCTTTCTTT
D gene: TRBD1; V gene: TRBV4-1; J gene: TRBJ1-2; clone size: .; CDR3 protein: CASSQTPTGADGYTF; CDR3 DNA: TGCGCCAGCAGCCAGACCCCCACAGGGGCTGATGGCTACACCTTC
D gene: .; V gene: TRBV4-3; J gene: TRBJ1-1; clone size: .; CDR3 protein: CASSQDWSTEAFF; CDR3 DNA: TGCGCCAGCAGCCAAGATTGGTCCACTGAAGCTTTCTTT
D gene: TRBD1; V gene: TRBV27; J gene: TRBJ1-5; clone size: few; CDR3 protein: CASSPYSGQGWGSNQPQHF; CDR3 DNA: TGTGCCAGCAGTCCCTACTCCGGACAGGGTTGGGGGAGCAATCAGCCCCAGCATTTT
D gene: .; V gene: TRBV24-1; J gene: TRBJ2-1; clone size: .; CDR3 protein: CATSRRGGEQFF; CDR3 DNA: TGTGCCACCTCCCGACGCGGCGGTGAGCAGTTCTTC
D gene: .; V gene: TRBV12-2; J gene: TRBJ2-1; clone size: .; CDR3 protein: CASRFRTLAGGRIYNEQFF; CDR3 DNA: TGTGCAAGTCGCTTCCGAACCTTAGCGGGGGGGAGGATTTACAATGAGCAGTTCTTC
D gene: .; V gene: TRBV10-2; J gene: TRBJ2-7; clone size: .; CDR3 protein: CASSPSYEQYF; CDR3 DNA: TGCGCCAGCAGCCCCTCCTACGAGCAGTACTTC
D gene: TRBD2; V gene: TRBV4-1; J gene: TRBJ2-3; clone size: .; CDR3 protein: CASSQDSGGGAPTDTQYF; CDR3 DNA: TGCGCCAGCAGCCAAGATTCGGGCGGGGGGGCTCCAACAGATACGCAGTATTTT
D gene: TRBD1; V gene: TRBV9; J gene: TRBJ1-4; clone size: .; CDR3 protein: CASSVAGTGEKLFF; CDR3 DNA: TGTGCCAGCAGCGTCGCCGGGACAGGGGAAAAACTGTTTTTT
D gene: .; V gene: TRBV12-3/TRBV12-4; J gene: TRBJ1-2; clone size: .; CDR3 protein: CASSKPNYGYTF; CDR3 DNA: TGTGCCAGCAGCAAGCCAAACTATGGCTACACCTTC
D gene: .; V gene: TRBV7-9; J gene: TRBJ1-1; clone size: .; CDR3 protein: CASSPTGFEAFF; CDR3 DNA: TGTGCCAGCAGCCCTACGGGTTTTGAAGCTTTCTTT
D gene: .; V gene: TRBV2; J gene: TRBJ2-7; clone size: .; CDR3 protein: CASRGAPAAYYEQYF; CDR3 DNA: TGTGCCAGCAGGGGAGCGCCGGCAGCCTATTACGAGCAGTACTTC
D gene: TRBD1; V gene: TRBV14; J gene: TRBJ1-1; clone size: once; CDR3 protein: CASSQKEGTVYTEAFF; CDR3 DNA: TGTGCCAGCAGCCAAAAGGAGGGGACAGTGTACACTGAAGCTTTCTTT